These 24 T cell receptor beta chains came from one sample sequenced in a study of blood T cell repertoires in COVID-19. Produced via immunoSEQ multiplex PCR; TCRdb's table is partial and in-frame only. The repertoire has about 15,000 clones, 88% of them found once; the top ten carry just under 9%. Sequencing was performed on peripheral blood. The receptors were sampled from a human donor in a cohort sampled during active COVID-19.

A few counts support this clone. The rearrangement links TRBV10-2 to TRBJ2-2, with D possibly being TRBD2 (6 bases). The CDR3 is made up of 18 amino acids. Trimming took 6 bases from V and 8 from J, leaving 28 bases between them. CDR1 and CDR2 from the germline V gene are WSHSY and SAAADI. The CDR3 is CASSPGGVASIGTGELFF. The DNA for the CDR3 is TGCGCCAGCAGCCCCGGCGGGGTTGCGTCCATTGGTACGGGGGAGCTGTTTTTT.

The rearrangement joins TRBV4-1 to TRBJ1-6, with TRBD1 identical over 8 bases. Germline values: CDR1 MGHRA, CDR2 YSYEKL. The CDR3 consists of 17 residues. V lost 5 bases, J lost 9 bases, and 15 bases stayed unmatched. The CDR3, as DNA: TGCGCCAGCAGCTCCACTACTCCCGGGACAGGCTTTTCACCCCTCCACTTT. Translated, it gives CASSSTTPGTGFSPLHF.

J is TRBJ2-5 and V is TRBV15; 7 bases map to TRBD2. Germline values: CDR1 LNHNV, CDR2 YYDKDF (reference sequence). The CDR3 is made up of 17 amino acids. Trimming cost V 3 bases and J 3 bases; bases outside gene matches: 13. CDR3 protein: CATSSVLAYPKEETQYF. In DNA form, the CDR3 reads TGTGCCACCAGCAGCGTACTAGCGTACCCTAAGGAAGAGACCCAGTACTTC.

This sequence joins TRBV14 and TRBJ2-3; D is unclear. Trimming took off 0 bases at V and 6 bases at J, with 10 bases between the two ends. CDR1 is SGHDN and CDR2 is FVKESK in the germline V gene. The CDR3 totals 14 residues. The CDR3 loop reads CASSQDWSPDTQYF. The CDR3, as DNA: TGTGCCAGCAGCCAAGACTGGAGCCCCGATACGCAGTATTTT.

The chain joins TRBV7-2 to TRBJ2-1; 11 nucleotides line up with TRBD2. V lost 6 bases and J lost 4; bases outside the gene matches: 5. Germline CDR1 reads SGHTA; CDR2 reads FQGNSA. The CDR3 has 15 amino acids. This CDR3 is CASRRTSGGYNEQFF. CDR3 in DNA: TGTGCCAGCAGACGTACTAGCGGGGGATACAATGAGCAGTTCTTC. Supplemented by reference TRBV7-2 and TRBJ2-1, the full variable domain reads GAGVSQSPSNKVTEKGKDVELRCDPISGHTALYWYRQSLGQGLEFLIYFQGNSAPDKSGLPSDRFSAERTGGSVSTLTIQRTQQEDSAVYLCASRRTSGGYNEQFFGPGTRLTVL.

The chain carries TRBV7-3 and TRBJ1-1; D is ambiguous. CDR3 size: 12 residues. Germline V gene lookup returns CDR1 SGHTA and CDR2 FQGTGA. V was shortened by 3 bases and J by 8 bases, with 10 bases between the two germline ends. The CDR3 bases are TGTGCCAGCAGCTTTGCGGGCAGGGAAGCTTTCTTT. It is translated as CASSFAGREAFF.

J is TRBJ2-5 and V is TRBV5-1, with D perhaps matching TRBD1 (6 bases). CDR1 is SGHRS and CDR2 is YFSETQ in the germline V gene. Trimming stripped 2 bases from V and 2 bases from J, with 13 bases between. CDR3 length: 15 residues. The CDR3 DNA follows: TGCGCCAGCAGCTTTGGCTCGGGACAACAAGAGACCCAGTACTTC. This codes for CASSFGSGQQETQYF.

The J gene is TRBJ1-2, the V gene TRBV5-4, with a tentative D call TRBD1 (6 bases). The germline CDR1 and CDR2 sequences are SGHNT and YYREEE (reference sequence). The ends were cut back, 4 bases at V and 2 bases at J, with 12 bases in the middle. The CDR3 sequence is 14 residues long. This chain's CDR3 is CASSPGGQNYGYTF. The DNA of the CDR3 is TGTGCCAGCAGCCCTGGAGGACAGAACTATGGCTACACCTTC.

The chain has TRBV23-1 and TRBJ2-7, with TRBD2 identical over 8 bases. TRBV23-1 is annotated as an ORF whose role is uncertain. This CDR3 contains 18 residues. The V gene end was trimmed by 3 bases and the J gene end by 5 bases; junction bases not matched to a gene: 18. CDR3 bases: TGCGCCAGCAGTCACCCAGGGGAGACGGGAGGGCCTTCCCACGAGCAGTACTTC. As protein: CASSHPGETGGPSHEQYF.

V usage is TRBV18 and J usage is TRBJ1-4; unclear D gene. V lost 3 bases and J 7 bases, leaving 15 bases between the germline ends. CDR1 is KGHSH, CDR2 LQKENI, per germline. The CDR3 runs 15 residues. The CDR3 sequence: CASSPAGRGGEKLFF. CDR3 coding DNA: TGTGCCAGCTCACCCGCCGGACGCGGAGGTGAAAAACTGTTTTTT.

The rearrangement uses TRBV29-1 and TRBJ1-5, with 7 bases matching TRBD1. V lost 4 bases, J lost 6 bases, and 3 bases stayed unmatched. The CDR3 length is 12 residues. Germline V gene sequence: CDR1 SQVTM, CDR2 ANQGSEA. The chain's CDR3 is CSVGDSSQPQHF. CDR3 nucleotide sequence: TGCAGCGTTGGGGACAGTAGTCAGCCCCAGCATTTT.

This chain connects TRBV5-1 to TRBJ1-1, with 7 bases lining up with TRBD1. CDR1 and CDR2 from the germline V gene are SGHRS and YFSETQ. This CDR3 has 13 amino acids. Losses at the gene ends were 5 bases for V and 3 bases for J; bases not matched to a gene: 4. CDR3: CASRVQGDTEAFF. In nucleotides, the CDR3 is TGCGCCAGCAGGGTTCAGGGGGACACTGAAGCTTTCTTT.

The V and J genes are TRBV5-5 and TRBJ2-7; D remains unclear. V was clipped by 1 base and J by 3 bases, with 8 bases between them. Per germline, CDR1 SGHKS and CDR2 YYEKEE (reference sequence). The CDR3 is 13 amino acids. CDR3 DNA: TGTGCCAGCAGCTTGTCCGGCGGCTACGAGCAGTACTTC. Its protein is CASSLSGGYEQYF.

The chain combines TRBV12-5 with TRBJ2-2, with a tentative D call TRBD1 (6 bases). Per germline, CDR1 LGHNT and CDR2 FRNRAP. The CDR3 contains 14 residues. With 1 base removed from V and 6 bases from J, the gap between germline ends came to 9 bases. CDR3 in DNA: TGTGCTAGTGGTTTGGAGGGGGTTTCCGGGGAGCTGTTTTTT. This gives the protein CASGLEGVSGELFF.

The rearrangement joins TRBV5-4 to TRBJ2-5; 9 bases are a match to TRBD2. From germline, CDR1 is SGHNT and CDR2 YYREEE (reference sequence). The V gene end was trimmed by 4 bases and the J gene end by 5 bases; junction bases not matched to a gene: 9. The CDR3 consists of 15 residues. The CDR3 nucleotides are TGTGCCAGCAGCCCCATTAGCGGGAGTGGGGAGACCCAGTACTTC. It specifies CASSPISGSGETQYF.

V usage is TRBV7-9 and J usage is TRBJ2-7; a weak D match, TRBD2 (5 bases). Per germline, CDR1 SEHNR and CDR2 FQNEAQ (reference sequence). The CDR3 has 13 residues. V gave up 11 bases and J gave up 1 base, with 15 bases separating them. Here the CDR3 DNA reads TGTGCCCCCAGAGGGCAGGAGTCCTACGAGCAGTACTTC. Encoded protein: CAPRGQESYEQYF. Full variable domain (remainder filled in from reference TRBV7-9 and TRBJ2-7): DTGVSQNPRHKITKRGQNVTFRCDPISEHNRLYWYRQTLGQGPEFLTYFQNEAQLEKSRLLSDRFSAERPKGSFSTLEIQRTEQGDSAMYLCAPRGQESYEQYFGPGTRLTVT.

This clone was observed a single time. The chain uses TRBV9 and TRBJ2-1, with 8 bases aligning to TRBD2. The CDR3 contains 15 residues. V shed 0 bases, J shed 4 bases, and the junction held 3 bases outside the gene matches. CDR1 and CDR2 (germline): SGDLS, YYNGEE. The CDR3 reads CASSVEVAGYNEQFF. DNA of the CDR3: TGTGCCAGCAGCGTAGAAGTAGCGGGGTACAATGAGCAGTTCTTC.

The chain joins TRBV29-1 to TRBJ2-4, with 7 bases aligning to TRBD2. This CDR3 has 13 residues. CDR1 and CDR2 (germline): SQVTM, ANQGSEA. The ends lost 6 bases at V and 8 bases at J; junction bases unmatched: 10. CDR3 region: CSVRVPGGDIQYF. DNA of the CDR3: TGCAGCGTCCGGGTCCCGGGGGGAGACATTCAGTACTTC.

This clone was picked up one time. The V call is TRBV6-5, the J call TRBJ1-1; a possible D gene is TRBD1 (5 bases). V was clipped by 5 bases and J by 2 bases, with 12 bases between them. CDR1 MNHEY and CDR2 SVGAGI come from the germline V gene. This CDR3 comprises 14 residues. CDR3 DNA: TGTGCCAGCAGTCATCGGGGGGGAAACACTGAAGCTTTCTTT. Translated, it gives CASSHRGGNTEAFF.

This chain connects TRBV24-1 to TRBJ2-2; 9 bases are shared with TRBD1. The CDR3 is 15 amino acids. From germline, CDR1 is KGHDR and CDR2 SFDVKD. J lost 3 bases, V lost 7 bases, and 5 bases had no gene match. CDR3: CATRGTGMHTGELFF. CDR3 DNA: TGTGCCACCAGGGGGACAGGGATGCACACCGGGGAGCTGTTTTTT.

This clone was seen just once. This CDR3 is CASSEGRDWSRGYTF. The DNA for the CDR3 is TGTGCCAGCAGTGAAGGAAGGGACTGGTCGAGAGGCTACACCTTC. The chain recombines TRBV2 with TRBJ1-2, with TRBD1 as a possible D gene (5 bases). The CDR3 runs 15 residues. Trimming cost V 1 base and J 8 bases, with 17 bases left between them. Germline V gene sequence: CDR1 SNHLY, CDR2 FYNNEI.

The genes are TRBV7-9 and TRBJ1-3; TRBD1 agrees at 7 bases. This CDR3 comprises 16 residues. CDR1 is SEHNR, CDR2 FQNEAQ, per germline (reference sequence). V lost 0 bases, J lost 4 bases, and 6 bases stayed unmatched. CDR3: CASSLAKGGSGNTIYF. The CDR3, as DNA: TGTGCCAGCAGCTTAGCGAAAGGGGGCTCGGGAAACACCATATATTTT.

The V call is TRBV18, the J call TRBJ1-3; a weak D match, TRBD1 (5 bases). This CDR3 has 15 amino acids. V lost 3 bases, J lost 8 bases, and 17 bases lay in between. Germline CDR1 and CDR2: KGHSH and LQKENI. The CDR3 reads CASSPQVARADTIYF. The CDR3 DNA follows: TGTGCCAGCTCACCCCAGGTGGCCAGGGCGGACACCATATATTTT.

The CDR3 sequence: CASSPLGVATTYNEQFF. In DNA form, the CDR3 reads TGTGCCAGCAGCCCCCTGGGCGTAGCGACCACCTACAATGAGCAGTTCTTC. The chain couples TRBV5-5 to TRBJ2-1; tentative D call: TRBD2 (5 bases). Germline V gene data show CDR1 as SGHKS and CDR2 as YYEKEE (reference sequence). Trimming took 4 bases from V and 2 from J, leaving 19 bases between them. The CDR3 covers 17 residues.